The present entry profiles one T cell receptor (beta chain) with its context. The sample is drawn from a study of blood T cell repertoires in COVID-19. Study information: Italy, Spain and the United States were the sources of the convalescent and acute COVID-19 samples. Sources were T cells, B-cell-depleted T cells, or PBMCs; the material itself was cDNA or gDNA.

Original handling: Amplifying reference gene primers gave estimates of nucleated cell counts. Profiled with immunoSEQ multiplex PCR; TCRdb holds only in-frame clones, not every one. V, J and clone size reflect that table, while D and trimming were determined from the DNA. The sample has about 160,000 clones, roughly 71% seen once. The sample was peripheral blood. The TCR originated in a woman older than 75 with acute or convalescent COVID-19.

CDR3 nucleotides: TGTGCCAGCAGCCCAGGGATCGTTGAGACCCAGTACTTC. This codes for CASSPGIVETQYF. The chain combines TRBV5-5 with TRBJ2-5, with D perhaps matching TRBD1 (5 bases). The germline V gene has CDR1 SGHKS and CDR2 YYEKEE (reference sequence). Trimming stripped 4 bases from V and 5 bases from J, with 12 bases between. The CDR3 spans 13 residues.